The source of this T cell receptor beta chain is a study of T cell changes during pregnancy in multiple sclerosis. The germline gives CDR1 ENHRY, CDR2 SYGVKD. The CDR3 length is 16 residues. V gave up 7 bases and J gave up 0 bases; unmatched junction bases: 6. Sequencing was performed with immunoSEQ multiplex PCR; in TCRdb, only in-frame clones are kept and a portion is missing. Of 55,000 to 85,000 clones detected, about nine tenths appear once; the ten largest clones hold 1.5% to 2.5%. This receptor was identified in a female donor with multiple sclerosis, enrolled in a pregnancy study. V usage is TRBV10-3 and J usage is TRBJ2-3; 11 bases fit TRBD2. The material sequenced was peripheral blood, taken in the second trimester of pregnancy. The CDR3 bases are TGTGCCATCACTGCTAGCGGGGGGTCTAGCACAGATACGCAGTATTTT. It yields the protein CAITASGGSSTDTQYF.